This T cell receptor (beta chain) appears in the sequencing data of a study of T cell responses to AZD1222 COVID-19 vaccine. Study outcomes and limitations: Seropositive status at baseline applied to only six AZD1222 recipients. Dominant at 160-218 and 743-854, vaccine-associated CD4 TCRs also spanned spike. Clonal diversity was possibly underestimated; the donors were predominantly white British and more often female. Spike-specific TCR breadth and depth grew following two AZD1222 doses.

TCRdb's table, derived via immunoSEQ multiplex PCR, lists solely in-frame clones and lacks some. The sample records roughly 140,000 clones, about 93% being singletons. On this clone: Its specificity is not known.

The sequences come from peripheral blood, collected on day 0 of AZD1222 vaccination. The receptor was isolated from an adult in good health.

The CDR3 here is CASSKSGSPARGQYF. The DNA for the CDR3 is TGTGCCAGCAGTAAAAGCGGGAGTCCCGCACGAGGGCAGTATTTT. V is TRBV2 and J is TRBJ2-3, with 8 positions matching TRBD2. The CDR3 runs to 15 residues. With 5 bases clipped from V and 11 bases from J, the junction kept 15 bases outside the gene matches. CDR1 SNHLY and CDR2 FYNNEI come from the germline V gene.